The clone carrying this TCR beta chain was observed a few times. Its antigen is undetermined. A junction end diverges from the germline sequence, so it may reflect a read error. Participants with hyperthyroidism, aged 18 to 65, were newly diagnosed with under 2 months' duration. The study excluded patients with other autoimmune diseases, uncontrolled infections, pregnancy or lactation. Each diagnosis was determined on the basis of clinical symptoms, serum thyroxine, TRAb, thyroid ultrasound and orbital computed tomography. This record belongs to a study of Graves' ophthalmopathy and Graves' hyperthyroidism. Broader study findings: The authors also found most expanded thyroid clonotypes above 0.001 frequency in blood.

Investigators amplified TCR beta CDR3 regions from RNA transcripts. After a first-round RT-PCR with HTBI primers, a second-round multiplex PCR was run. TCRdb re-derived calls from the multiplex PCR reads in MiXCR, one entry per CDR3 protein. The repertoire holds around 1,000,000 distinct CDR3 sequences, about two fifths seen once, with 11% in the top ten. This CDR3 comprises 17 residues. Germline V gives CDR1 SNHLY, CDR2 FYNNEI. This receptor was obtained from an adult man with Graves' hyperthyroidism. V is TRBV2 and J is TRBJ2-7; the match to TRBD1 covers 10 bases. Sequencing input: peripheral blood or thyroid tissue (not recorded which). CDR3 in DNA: TGCGCCAGCAGCCAAGACTCTGGACAGGGGGTAGGCTACGAGCAGTACTTC. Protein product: CASSQDSGQGVGYEQYF.